This TCR beta chain was sequenced during a study of cytomegalovirus exposure and HLA in healthy donors. Study findings and constraints: Presence/absence analyses rested on an assumption that sequencing depth was roughly uniform across donors.

Use of 60 Vbeta and 13 Jbeta primers characterized the PCR. Authors' methods: In a later analysis, the count reached 80 million or so unique TCR beta chains, with about 10 million shared. Here immunoSEQ multiplex PCR was the method, and the copy in TCRdb shows in-frame clones only, minus some. Clone size and V and J calls were adopted from that table, with D and trimming inferred from the DNA. The sample has nearly 110,000 clones; roughly four fifths are singletons. As regards this clone: Its specificity is unknown.

The clonotype comes from a man aged 50 to 59 in good health and CMV-seronegative. Specimen: PBMCs.

The CDR3 is CASSLAGLGDTQYF. CDR3 nucleotide sequence: TGTGCCAGCAGCTTAGCAGGATTGGGAGATACGCAGTATTTT. The chain combines TRBV11-2 with TRBJ2-3, with unresolved D. The CDR3 length is 14 residues. Deletions cut 1 base from V and 5 bases from J, with 10 bases between. In germline, CDR1 is SGHAT, CDR2 FQNNGV.